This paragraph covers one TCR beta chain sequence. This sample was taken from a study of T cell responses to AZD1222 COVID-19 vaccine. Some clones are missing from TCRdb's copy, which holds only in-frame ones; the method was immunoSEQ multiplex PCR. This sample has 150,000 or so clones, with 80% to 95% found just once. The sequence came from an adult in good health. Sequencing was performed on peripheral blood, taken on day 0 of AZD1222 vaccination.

The CDR3 nucleotides are TGTGCCACCAGCAGAGAAATCCCCCGACAGCCGAACACCGGGGAGCTGTTTTTT. Residues: CATSREIPRQPNTGELFF. The V call is TRBV15, the J call TRBJ2-2; D is possibly TRBD1 (5 bases). This CDR3 is built from 18 residues. Germline lookup yields CDR1 LNHNV and CDR2 YYDKDF (reference sequence). Trimming left V 0 bases short and J 0 bases short, with 14 bases between. Full variable domain (outside the CDR3, taken from reference TRBV15 and TRBJ2-2): DAMVIQNPRYQVTQFGKPVTLSCSQTLNHNVMYWYQQKSSQAPKLLFHYYDKDFNNEADTPDNFQSRRPNTSFCFLDIRSPGLGDTAMYLCATSREIPRQPNTGELFFGEGSRLTVL.